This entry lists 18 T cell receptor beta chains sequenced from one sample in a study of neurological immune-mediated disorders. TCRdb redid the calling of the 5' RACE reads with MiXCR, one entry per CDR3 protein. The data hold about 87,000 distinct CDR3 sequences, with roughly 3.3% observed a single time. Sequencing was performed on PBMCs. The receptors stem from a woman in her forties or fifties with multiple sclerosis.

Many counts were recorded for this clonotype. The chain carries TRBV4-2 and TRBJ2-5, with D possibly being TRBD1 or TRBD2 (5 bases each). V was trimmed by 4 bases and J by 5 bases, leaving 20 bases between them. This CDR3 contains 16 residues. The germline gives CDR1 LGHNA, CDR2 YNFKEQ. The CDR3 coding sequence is TGTGCCAGCAGCCTCGGACCGCCGGGGCTTGGGGAGACCCAGTACTTC. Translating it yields CASSLGPPGLGETQYF.

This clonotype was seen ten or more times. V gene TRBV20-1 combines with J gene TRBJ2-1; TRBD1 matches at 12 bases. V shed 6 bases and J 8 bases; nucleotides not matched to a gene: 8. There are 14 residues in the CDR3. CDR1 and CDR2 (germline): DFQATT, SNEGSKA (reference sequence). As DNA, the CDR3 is TGCAGTGCAGAGCCGGGACAGGGGGCAGATGAGCAGTTCTTC. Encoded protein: CSAEPGQGADEQFF.

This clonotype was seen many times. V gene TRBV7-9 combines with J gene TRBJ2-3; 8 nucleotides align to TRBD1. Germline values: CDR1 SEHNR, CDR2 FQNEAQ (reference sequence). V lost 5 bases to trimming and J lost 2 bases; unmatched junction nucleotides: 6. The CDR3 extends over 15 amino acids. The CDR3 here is CASSPRQGNTDTQYF. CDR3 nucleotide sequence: TGTGCCAGCAGCCCGCGACAGGGGAACACAGATACGCAGTATTTT.

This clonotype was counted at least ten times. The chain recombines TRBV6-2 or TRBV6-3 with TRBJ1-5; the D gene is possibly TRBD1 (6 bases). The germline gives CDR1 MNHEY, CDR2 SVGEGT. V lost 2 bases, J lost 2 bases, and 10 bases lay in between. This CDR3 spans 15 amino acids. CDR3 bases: TGTGCCAGCAGTTACCGAGGGGGAGGCAATCAGCCCCAGCATTTT. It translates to CASSYRGGGNQPQHF.

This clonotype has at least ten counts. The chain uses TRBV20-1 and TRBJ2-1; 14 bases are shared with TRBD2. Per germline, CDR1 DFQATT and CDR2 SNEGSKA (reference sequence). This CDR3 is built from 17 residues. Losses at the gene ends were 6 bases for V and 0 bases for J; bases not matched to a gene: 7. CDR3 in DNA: TGCAGTGCAACCGGGACTAGCGGGGGCAGCTCCTACAATGAGCAGTTCTTC. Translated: CSATGTSGGSSYNEQFF.

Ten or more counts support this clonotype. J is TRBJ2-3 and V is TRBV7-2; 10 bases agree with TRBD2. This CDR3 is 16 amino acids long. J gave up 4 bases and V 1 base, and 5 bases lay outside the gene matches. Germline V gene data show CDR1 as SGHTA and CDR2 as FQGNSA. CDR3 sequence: CASSLGASGGSDTQYF. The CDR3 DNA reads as TGTGCCAGCAGCTTAGGAGCTAGCGGGGGATCAGATACGCAGTATTTT.

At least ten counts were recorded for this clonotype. The CDR3: CASSYPSGGVSNEQYF. The CDR3 DNA reads TGTGCCAGCAGTTACCCCAGCGGGGGGGTTTCAAACGAGCAGTACTTC. J is TRBJ2-7 and V is TRBV6-2 or TRBV6-3, with 10 nucleotides matching TRBD2. This CDR3 contains 16 residues. The germline gives CDR1 MNHEY, CDR2 SVGEGT. Trimming removed 2 bases from V and 5 bases from J; junction bases left unmatched: 9.

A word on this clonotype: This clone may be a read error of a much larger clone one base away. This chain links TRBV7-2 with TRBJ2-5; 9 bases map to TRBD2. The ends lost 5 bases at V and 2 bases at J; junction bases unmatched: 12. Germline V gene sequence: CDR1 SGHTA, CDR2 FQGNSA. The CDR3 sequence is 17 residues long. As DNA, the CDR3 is TGTGCCAGCAGCCGCGCGGATAGCGGGGGCCCACAAGAGACCCAGTACTTC. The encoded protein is CASSRADSGGPQETQYF.

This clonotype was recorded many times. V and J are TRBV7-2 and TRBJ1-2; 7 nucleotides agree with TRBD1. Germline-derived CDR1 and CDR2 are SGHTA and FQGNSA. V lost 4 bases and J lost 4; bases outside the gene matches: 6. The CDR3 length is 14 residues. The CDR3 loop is CASSSRTGIYGYTF. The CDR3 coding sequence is TGTGCCAGCAGCTCCCGGACAGGAATCTATGGCTACACCTTC.

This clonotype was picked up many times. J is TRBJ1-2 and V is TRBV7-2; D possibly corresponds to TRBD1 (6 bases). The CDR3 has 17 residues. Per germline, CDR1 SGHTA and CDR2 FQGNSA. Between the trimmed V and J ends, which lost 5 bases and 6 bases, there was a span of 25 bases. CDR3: CASSIGRAGDRYNGYTF. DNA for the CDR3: TGTGCCAGCAGCATAGGGCGGGCAGGGGATCGTTATAATGGCTACACCTTC.

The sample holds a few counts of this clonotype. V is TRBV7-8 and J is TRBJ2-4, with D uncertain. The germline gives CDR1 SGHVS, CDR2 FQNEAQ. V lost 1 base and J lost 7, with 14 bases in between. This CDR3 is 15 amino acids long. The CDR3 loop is CASSLGPNRQNIQYF. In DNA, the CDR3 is TGTGCCAGCAGCTTAGGTCCCAATAGGCAGAACATTCAGTACTTC.

The CDR3 reads CASSQGLPDTQYF. The CDR3 DNA reads as TGTGCCAGCAGCCAGGGACTGCCAGATACGCAGTATTTT. The rearrangement uses TRBV11-1 and TRBJ2-3; D is perhaps TRBD2 (6 bases). CDR1 and CDR2 from the germline V gene are SGHAT and FQDESV (reference sequence). V dropped 5 bases and J dropped 4 bases, with 10 bases sitting between them. This CDR3 region has 13 residues.

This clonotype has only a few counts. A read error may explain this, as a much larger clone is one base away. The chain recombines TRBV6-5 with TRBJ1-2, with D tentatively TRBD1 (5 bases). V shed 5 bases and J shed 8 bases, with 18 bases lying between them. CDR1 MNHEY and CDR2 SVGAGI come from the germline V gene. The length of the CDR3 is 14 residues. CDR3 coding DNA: TGTGCCAGCAGTCCTTTGGGGAAAGGGGTCGGCTACACCTTC. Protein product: CASSPLGKGVGYTF.

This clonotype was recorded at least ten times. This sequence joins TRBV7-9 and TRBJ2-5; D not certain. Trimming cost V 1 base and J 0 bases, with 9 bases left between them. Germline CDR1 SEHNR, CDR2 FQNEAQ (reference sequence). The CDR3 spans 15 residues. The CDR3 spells CASSLGVRDQETQYF. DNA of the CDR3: TGTGCCAGCAGCTTAGGGGTCCGAGACCAAGAGACCCAGTACTTC. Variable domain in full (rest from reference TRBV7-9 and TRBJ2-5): DTGVSQNPRHKITKRGQNVTFRCDPISEHNRLYWYRQTLGQGPEFLTYFQNEAQLEKSRLLSDRFSAERPKGSFSTLEIQRTEQGDSAMYLCASSLGVRDQETQYFGPGTRLLVL.

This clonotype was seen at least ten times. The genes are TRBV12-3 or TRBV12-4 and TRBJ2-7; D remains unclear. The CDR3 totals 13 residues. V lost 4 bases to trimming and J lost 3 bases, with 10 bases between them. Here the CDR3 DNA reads TGTGCCAGCAGTTCGTCTACTGGCTACGAGCAGTACTTC. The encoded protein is CASSSSTGYEQYF.

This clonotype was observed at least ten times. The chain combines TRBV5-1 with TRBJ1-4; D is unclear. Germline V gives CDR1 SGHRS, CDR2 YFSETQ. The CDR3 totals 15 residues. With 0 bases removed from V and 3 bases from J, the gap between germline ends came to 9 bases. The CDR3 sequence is CASSLGGRSNEKLFF. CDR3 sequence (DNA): TGCGCCAGCAGCTTGGGTGGCAGGTCTAATGAAAAACTGTTTTTT.

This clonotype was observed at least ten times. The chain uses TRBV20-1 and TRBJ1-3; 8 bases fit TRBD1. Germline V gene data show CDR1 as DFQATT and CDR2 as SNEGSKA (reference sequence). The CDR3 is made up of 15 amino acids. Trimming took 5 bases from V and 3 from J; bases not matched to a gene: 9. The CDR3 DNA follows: TGCAGTGCTCCACGACAGGGGAACTTTGGAAACACCATATATTTT. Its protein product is CSAPRQGNFGNTIYF.

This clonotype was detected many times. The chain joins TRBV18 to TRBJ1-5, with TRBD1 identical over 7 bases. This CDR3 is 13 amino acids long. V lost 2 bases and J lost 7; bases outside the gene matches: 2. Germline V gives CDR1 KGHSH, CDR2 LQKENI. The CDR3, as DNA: TGTGCCAGCTCACCAGACAGGGAGCAGCCCCAGCATTTT. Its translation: CASSPDREQPQHF.